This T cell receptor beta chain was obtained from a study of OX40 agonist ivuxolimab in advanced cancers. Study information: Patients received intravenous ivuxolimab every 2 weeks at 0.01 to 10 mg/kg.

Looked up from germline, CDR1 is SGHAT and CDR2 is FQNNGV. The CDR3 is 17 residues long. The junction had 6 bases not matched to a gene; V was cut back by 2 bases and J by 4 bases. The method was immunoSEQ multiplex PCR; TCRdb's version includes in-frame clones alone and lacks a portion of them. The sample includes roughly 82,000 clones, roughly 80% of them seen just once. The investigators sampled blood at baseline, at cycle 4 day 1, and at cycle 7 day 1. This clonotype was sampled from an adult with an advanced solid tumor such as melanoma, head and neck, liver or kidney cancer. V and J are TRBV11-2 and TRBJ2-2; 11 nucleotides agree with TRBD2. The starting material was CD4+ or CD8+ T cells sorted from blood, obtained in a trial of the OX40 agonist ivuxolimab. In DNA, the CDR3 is TGTGCCAGCAGCTTAACTAGCGGGGGCCCGATCACCGGGGAGCTGTTTTTT. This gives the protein CASSLTSGGPITGELFF. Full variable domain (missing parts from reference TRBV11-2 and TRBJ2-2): EAGVAQSPRYKIIEKRQSVAFWCNPISGHATLYWYQQILGQGPKLLIQFQNNGVVDDSQLPKDRFSAERLKGVDSTLKIQPAKLEDSAVYLCASSLTSGGPITGELFFGEGSRLTVL.